Presented here are 9 T cell receptor beta chains from one specimen sequenced in a study of regulatory T cells in long-lasting Graves disease. Sample time point: persistent/refractory GD, antithyroid drugs over 5 years with positive TRAb. Extracted PBMC RNA gave rise to the TCR library. iRepertoire HTBI primers and Arm-PCR of CDR3 regions built TCR beta libraries. TCRdb re-called the multiplex PCR reads with MiXCR, one entry per CDR3 protein. The repertoire holds fewer than 400,000 distinct CDR3 sequences, with less than 25% as singletons. The material was peripheral blood mononuclear cells (PBMCs), obtained when the disease was refractory, from a patient treated with antithyroid drugs. These receptors originate from a female donor with Graves disease.

V and J are TRBV20-1 and TRBJ1-1; D gene unclear. V was shortened by 5 bases and J by 1 base, with 2 bases between the two germline ends. Germline lookup yields CDR1 DFQATT and CDR2 SNEGSKA (reference sequence). CDR3 size: 10 residues. In DNA form, the CDR3 reads TGCAGTGCTCCGAACACTGAAGCTTTCTTT. Translating gives CSAPNTEAFF.

In this sample, this clonotype turned up many times. This CDR3 reads CASSPGLIQETQYF. The CDR3 DNA follows: TGTGCCAGCTCACCCGGATTGATCCAAGAGACCCAGTACTTC. The chain links TRBV18 to TRBJ2-5, with D unresolved. V was shortened by 3 bases and J by 1 base, with 9 bases between the two germline ends. CDR1 KGHSH and CDR2 LQKENI come from the germline V gene. The CDR3 spans 14 residues.

The chain is built from TRBV29-1 and TRBJ2-5, with D uncertain. V lost 7 bases, J lost 1 base, and 10 bases lay in between. CDR1 is SQVTM and CDR2 is ANQGSEA in the germline V gene. CDR3 length: 12 amino acids. In DNA form, the CDR3 reads TGCAGCGGCGCTAGGAGCCAAGAGACCCAGTACTTC. It specifies CSGARSQETQYF.

This clonotype was seen ten or more times. The J gene is TRBJ2-5, the V gene TRBV20-1; 10 nucleotides match TRBD1. With 1 base clipped from V and 2 bases from J, the junction kept 10 bases outside the gene matches. CDR3 length equals 17 residues. Germline V gene data show CDR1 as DFQATT and CDR2 as SNEGSKA (reference sequence). The CDR3 region has the DNA TGCAGTGCTAGAGGGGGGGACAGGGGAGGATGGCAAGAGACCCAGTACTTC. This codes for CSARGGDRGGWQETQYF.

This clonotype showed up just once. V gene TRBV20-1 combines with J gene TRBJ2-1; 7 bases are a match to TRBD2. Germline values: CDR1 DFQATT, CDR2 SNEGSKA (reference sequence). The V gene end was trimmed by 0 bases and the J gene end by 3 bases; junction bases not matched to a gene: 5. CDR3 length: 15 amino acids. CDR3 residues: CSARDPREDYNEQFF. The CDR3 nucleotides are TGCAGTGCTAGAGATCCACGGGAGGACTACAATGAGCAGTTCTTC.

In DNA form, the CDR3 reads TGTGCCAGCAGCTTCTCGGTGCAGGGGCTCAATCAGCCCCAGCATTTT. This sequence encodes CASSFSVQGLNQPQHF. This sequence joins TRBV7-9 and TRBJ1-5; a possible D gene is TRBD1 (6 bases). Per the germline V gene, CDR1 is SEHNR and CDR2 is FQNEAQ (reference sequence). CDR3 length: 16 amino acids. Trimming took 3 bases from V and 3 from J, leaving 15 bases between them. The complete variable domain, with remaining parts taken from reference TRBV7-9 and TRBJ1-5, reads DTGVSQNPRHKITKRGQNVTFRCDPISEHNRLYWYRQTLGQGPEFLTYFQNEAQLEKSRLLSDRFSAERPKGSFSTLEIQRTEQGDSAMYLCASSFSVQGLNQPQHFGDGTRLSIL.

The chain joins TRBV11-2 to TRBJ1-2; a weak D match, TRBD1 (5 bases). Germline assignment: CDR1 SGHAT and CDR2 FQNNGV. Deletions cut 4 bases from V and 0 bases from J, with 15 bases between. The CDR3 is made up of 16 amino acids. Here the CDR3 DNA reads TGTGCCAGCAGCTATGGGGCGGGGCCAGCTAACTATGGCTACACCTTC. Protein: CASSYGAGPANYGYTF. Full variable domain (missing parts from reference TRBV11-2 and TRBJ1-2): EAGVAQSPRYKIIEKRQSVAFWCNPISGHATLYWYQQILGQGPKLLIQFQNNGVVDDSQLPKDRFSAERLKGVDSTLKIQPAKLEDSAVYLCASSYGAGPANYGYTFGSGTRLTVV.

This clonotype has ten or more counts. The DNA for the CDR3 is TGTGCCAGCAGTTGGGACAGGAACTATGGCTACACCTTC. It codes for CASSWDRNYGYTF. V is TRBV7-2 and J is TRBJ1-2, with 8 bases matching TRBD1. The CDR3 is 13 amino acids. The V and J ends lost 6 bases and 2 bases, in that order; junction bases with no gene match: 2. Germline V gene sequence: CDR1 SGHTA, CDR2 FQGNSA.

The CDR3: CSAYGEAFF. Here the CDR3 DNA reads TGCAGTGCCTACGGTGAAGCTTTCTTT. V and J are TRBV20-1 and TRBJ1-1; no definite D call. The germline V gene encodes CDR1 DFQATT and CDR2 SNEGSKA (reference sequence). CDR3 length equals 9 residues. Trimming removed 6 bases at V and 7 bases at J, with 6 bases between.